This paragraph reports one TCR beta chain. The data derive from a study of T cell changes during pregnancy in multiple sclerosis. CDR1 SEHNR and CDR2 FQNEAQ come from the germline V gene (reference sequence). This CDR3 has 13 amino acids. V lost 0 bases and J lost 2, with 4 bases in between. Generated by immunoSEQ multiplex PCR, the TCRdb table keeps only in-frame clones and is missing some. Of tens of thousands of clones listed, more than 85% are singletons. The gene calls are TRBV7-9 and TRBJ2-5; D is ambiguous. The source was CD8+ T cells from peripheral blood mononuclear cells, collected after pregnancy. This clonotype was obtained from a female donor with multiple sclerosis, enrolled in a pregnancy study. CDR3 in amino acids: CASSLARQETQYF. CDR3 sequence (DNA): TGTGCCAGCAGCTTAGCTCGTCAAGAGACCCAGTACTTC.